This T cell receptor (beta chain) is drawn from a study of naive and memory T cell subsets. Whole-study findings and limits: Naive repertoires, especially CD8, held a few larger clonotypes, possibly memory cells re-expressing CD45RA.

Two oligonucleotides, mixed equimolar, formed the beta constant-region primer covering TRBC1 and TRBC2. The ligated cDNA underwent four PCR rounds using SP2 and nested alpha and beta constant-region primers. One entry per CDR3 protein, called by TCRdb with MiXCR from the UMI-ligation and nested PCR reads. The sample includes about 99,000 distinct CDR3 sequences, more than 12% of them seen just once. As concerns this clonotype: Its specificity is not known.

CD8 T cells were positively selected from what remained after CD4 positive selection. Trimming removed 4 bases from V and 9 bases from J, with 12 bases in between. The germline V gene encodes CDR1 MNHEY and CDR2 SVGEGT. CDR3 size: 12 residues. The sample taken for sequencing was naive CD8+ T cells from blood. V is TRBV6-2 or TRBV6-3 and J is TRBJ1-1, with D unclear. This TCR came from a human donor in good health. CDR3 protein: CASSLWGDKAFF. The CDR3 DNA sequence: TGTGCCAGCAGTTTGTGGGGTGATAAAGCTTTCTTT.